One TCR beta chain is described in this entry. The ends lost 5 bases at V and 2 bases at J; junction bases unmatched: 13. The CDR3 is made up of 18 amino acids. In germline, CDR1 is SGHTA, CDR2 FQGNSA. Measured with immunoSEQ multiplex PCR; TCRdb has only the in-frame clones, and not every one. The sample includes fewer than 400,000 clones, nearly 90% of them seen just once. This entry belongs to a study of blood T cell repertoires in COVID-19. For the study at large: The cDNA or gDNA used as material had been derived from T cells, B-cell-depleted T cells, or PBMCs.

The TCR was taken from a woman in her thirties who had recovered from COVID-19. Material: PBMCs or T cells enriched from blood (not recorded which). The genes are TRBV7-2 and TRBJ2-5, with TRBD2 matching 11 bases. The DNA for the CDR3 is TGTGCCAGCAGCCCCTACCCTAGCGGGGGGAGAGTTCAAGAGACCCAGTACTTC. Its translation is CASSPYPSGGRVQETQYF. The whole variable domain, remainder taken from reference TRBV7-2 and TRBJ2-5, is GAGVSQSPSNKVTEKGKDVELRCDPISGHTALYWYRQSLGQGLEFLIYFQGNSAPDKSGLPSDRFSAERTGGSVSTLTIQRTQQEDSAVYLCASSPYPSGGRVQETQYFGPGTRLLVL.